This TCR beta chain comes out of a study of CD4 T cells in relation to SARS-CoV-2 and coronaviruses (dated by TCRdb to about 2021). Background for the entire study: In the ViraFEST assay, PBMCs were cultured with antigen for less than 11 days, after which TCR beta CDR3s were sequenced to identify clonal expansions specific to the antigen. An HIV-1 Nef peptide pool or a culture without peptide was used as the negative reference condition. Using patient-derived lymphoblastoid cell lines, the shared crossreactive spike epitopes were mapped to their HLA restriction. The study assessed, at the TCR clonotype level, memory CD4+ T cell crossreactivity between SARS-CoV-2 and common cold coronavirus spike proteins. The Adaptive Biotechnologies TCR-sequencing kit was used for samples from three pre-COVID donors and for the naive versus memory experiments, whereas the other data were Illumina-based. For other donors in the study, expansion assays were sequenced with a different, Illumina-based TCR-beta assay.

Results the study describes overall, beyond this receptor: Pre-pandemic and post-infection samples were not both contributed by any donor, so tracing of the source of pre-existing responses was limited. Roughly 65% of donors had memory CD4+ clonotypes that crossrecognized SARS-CoV-2 and at least one common cold coronavirus spike. Compared with monoreactive clones, crossreactive clones had significantly weaker SARS-CoV-2-driven expansion, a result consistent with antigenic imprinting. Since the crossreactivity analysis centred on spike protein, crossreactivity against other viral proteins was not assessed. The study was limited by small numbers of patients and tested TCRs.

CD4+ T cells from unexposed donors were collected before the COVID-19 pandemic (2011-2018). After 10 to 11 days of culture, CD4+ T cells were isolated with the EasySep CD4+ T cell isolation kit. As cell number allowed, CD4+ T cells from unexposed donors were tested for reactivity to SARS-CoV-2 S and N and to four common cold coronavirus spike pools. Each well held 1.5 million to 2.5 million PBMCs cultured in IMDM containing roughly 5% human AB serum and roughly 9.4 IU/ml IL-2. Half of the culture medium was replaced with fresh IL-2-containing medium on days 3 and 7. Triplicate replicate wells were generally used for each peptide culture condition. The leukapheresis product used for the unexposed donors was purchased from a commercial source. Ficoll-Paque PLUS gradient centrifugation was used to isolate PBMCs from either whole blood or leukapheresis product. The PBMCs went either fresh into the expansion assay or into cryopreservation at -140 degrees C. The QIAamp Micro DNA Kit was used to extract genomic DNA from the CD4+ T cells.

The CDR3, cysteine through phenylalanine, is 18 amino acids long. The retained sequence is limited to the CDR3, 54 bases, with the frame set at the first base. The germline V gene yields SGHDT for CDR1 and YYEEEE for CDR2. Trimmed from V: 2 bases; trimmed from J: 4 bases; junction bases lacking a gene match: 9. The receptor library was made with the immunoSEQ multiplex PCR assay. The paper's processing steps were these. During preprocessing, nonproductive sequences were removed, along with CDR3s that did not begin with C, did not end with F or W, or were shorter than 7 amino acids. Antigen-specific clonotypes were called with the MANAFEST web app on the basis of expansion relative to the reference and to other culture wells. A clone was considered positive if the clone showed significant expansion compared with the reference culture in 2 of 3 replicate wells at an FDR below 0.05. A further requirement for positive clones was significant expansion compared with all other tandem wells, along with an odds ratio above 5. Pairwise Levenshtein distance, computed with the stringdist R package after three terminal residues were trimmed from each end, was used as the measure of CDR3 homology. In TCRdb, the immuneACCESS table is reduced to in-frame sequences with V and J assigned. These tables do not hold every clone; where another copy was compared, an unresolved V gene accounts for under half, and the others remain unexplained. The DNA was the basis for D and trimming; V, J and clone size are from that table. The sample yields approximately 20,000 clones; over 70% were counted once. Roughly 10% of the sample is held by the ten biggest clonotypes.

Notes on this clone: The antigen it binds to is not known. Base-call qualities are not available, and no considerably larger clone is one nucleotide away.

The receptor chain draws on TRBV5-6 and TRBJ2-1; 13 bases in between match TRBD2. The receptor's source is a human donor in good health. The specimen sequenced was CD4+ T cells from PBMCs, cultured in vitro. The CDR3 has the sequence CASSLPLAGGQKYNEQFF. The base sequence is TGTGCCAGCAGCTTACCACTAGCGGGGGGGCAAAAATACAATGAGCAGTTCTTC.